This TCR beta chain is drawn from a study of regulatory T cells in long-lasting Graves disease. In its sample, this clonotype was seen many times. Its antigen is unknown. Regarding time point: persistent/refractory GD, antithyroid drugs over 5 years with positive TRAb. PBMC-derived RNA was used for the TCR library. Arm-PCR of CDR3 regions and iRepertoire HTBI primers were used to build TCR beta libraries. Each CDR3 protein is one row after TCRdb ran MiXCR on the multiplex PCR reads. In the table there are roughly 700,000 distinct CDR3 sequences, approximately 29% of which are singletons. Study observations and caveats: Not thyroid tissue but only peripheral blood was studied. TCR diversity was lower in persistent Graves' patients than in newly diagnosed ones. In persistent patients, shared public clonotypes (around 2,500) outnumbered those in new patients (around 1,000).

Germline CDR1 and CDR2: MNHEY and SVGEGT. V gave up 2 bases and J gave up 5 bases; unmatched junction bases: 3. This CDR3 has 15 residues. The material sequenced was peripheral blood mononuclear cells (PBMCs), taken when the disease was refractory, from a patient treated with antithyroid drugs. This sequence originates from a female donor with Graves disease. The chain joins TRBV6-2 or TRBV6-3 to TRBJ2-2; 9 bases agree with TRBD2. CDR3 in amino acids: CASSYTTSGTGELFF. CDR3 bases: TGTGCCAGCAGTTACACCACTAGCGGGACCGGGGAGCTGTTTTTT.